This T cell receptor (beta chain) was observed in a study of graft-versus-host responses after intestinal transplantation (dated by TCRdb to the early 2020s). General notes on the study: Multivisceral, liver-intestinal, or isolated intestinal transplants were received by the recipients. Every recipient was given anti-thymocyte globulin induction, followed by roughly 3 years of maintenance tacrolimus and steroids. After intestinal transplantation, graft-versus-host and host-versus-graft alloreactive T cell clones were followed in the graft, circulation and bone marrow using bulk TCR-beta CDR3 sequencing. To identify alloreactive clones, pre-transplant mixed lymphocyte reaction products were sequenced and compared with unstimulated pre-transplant donor and recipient T cells. A cohort of 20 to 25 intestinal transplant recipients, including one retransplant, was enrolled, and a few patients lacking pretransplant specimens were excluded. A peak of at least 4% donor T cells among recipient peripheral blood mononuclear cells was the definition used for donor T cell macrochimerism. Rather than being sequenced by the commercial service, samples from a few later patients were sequenced in-house on an Illumina MiSeq and processed with MiXCR. The paper as a whole reports these results and caveats: The relatively low number and heterogeneity of intestinal transplant patients limited the conclusions. GvH clones turned up in recipient bone marrow, with some appearing earlier in ileal mucosa or blood, a pattern consistent with an intestinal mucosal origin. Patients with donor T cell macrochimerism had high GvH to HvG T cell clonal ratios in their allografts. Early after transplant, peak levels of circulating GvH clones were found to be associated with declines in HvG clones.

In the first month after transplant, blood samples were collected up to 4 times, and after that at least monthly when available. Preparation of the library involved the immunoSEQ multiplex PCR assay. High-throughput TCR-beta CDR3 sequencing of genomic DNA from most patients was performed by Adaptive Biotechnologies. Turning to the authors' computational methods: Adaptive's ImmunoSEQ software supplied the TCR sequencing data for around 19 patients, while MiXCR and VDJtools were used to process a few other patients. CDR3 nucleotide sequences shared between donor and recipient were removed because their origin could not be assigned. To count as alloreactive, a clone needed at least 2-fold expansion over unstimulated cells and a minimum CFSE-low frequency of 0.002% (template counts) or 0.001% (read counts). Mappable clones were those detected in sequenced pre-transplant spleen, lymph node, or MLR CFSE-low populations of the donor or recipient. Cumulative frequency of alloreactive clones was calculated as a percentage of all sequences weighted by copy number. The clones in this table, taken by TCRdb from immuneACCESS, are in-frame only. Not every clone is retained; where verified, under half of the shortfall comes from an unresolved V gene, and the cause of the rest is unknown. V, J and clone size are taken as reported in that table, and D and trimming were inferred from the DNA itself. This sample lists about 47,000 clones; approximately 95% were detected once. About 5.5% of the sample is in the top ten clones.

With respect to this clone: Its target antigen remains unknown. Base qualities are not at hand, and no much larger clone is one base apart.

Trimming removed 7 bases from V and 2 bases from J, leaving 15 bases between the germline ends. The CDR3 contains 15 residues, cysteine and phenylalanine counted. Solely the CDR3 DNA is kept, with 45 bases framed from the first base. Per the germline V gene (reference sequence), LNHDA is the CDR1 and SQIVND is the CDR2. This clonotype was obtained from a human patient who received an intestinal transplant, so some T cells may come from the graft donor. The chain was built from TRBV19 and TRBJ1-5, with the D gene not clear enough to name. The input for sequencing was PBMCs, taken 750 to 800 days after a first intestinal transplant, on the day of a second. The CDR3 in this case is CASNRAARGNQPQHF. The sequenced DNA: TGTGCCAGTAATCGTGCAGCTCGGGGCAATCAGCCCCAGCATTTT.